This T cell receptor beta chain was retrieved from a study of blood T cell repertoires in COVID-19. The overall study: Donors in the United States, Italy and Spain gave samples during acute or convalescent COVID-19. PBMCs, B-cell-depleted T cells, or T cells were the source of the cDNA or gDNA that made up the material.

Original methodology: Amplification from reference gene primers served as the basis for estimated nucleated cell counts. The data were produced by immunoSEQ multiplex PCR, yet TCRdb's version contains in-frame clones alone and is incomplete. That table furnishes V, J and clone size, whereas the DNA furnished D and trimming. The sample carries about 72,000 clones, approximately 82% recorded once. Germline loops: CDR1 SGHRS, CDR2 YFSETQ. The CDR3 contains 15 residues. Deletions cut 1 base from V and 0 bases from J, with 7 bases between. The sequence was obtained from a woman aged 80 or over with acute or convalescent COVID-19. Input material: peripheral blood. The chain combines TRBV5-1 with TRBJ1-4; D is uncertain. DNA of the CDR3: TGCGCCAGCAGCTTGTTGGCCTCAACTAATGAAAAACTGTTTTTT. Protein sequence: CASSLLASTNEKLFF.